This T cell receptor (beta chain) was identified in a study of blood T cell repertoires in COVID-19. Study-level background: The samples span acute and convalescent COVID-19 from the United States, Italy and Spain. PBMCs, B-cell-depleted T cells, or T cells provided the cDNA or gDNA that made up the material.

This clone appeared once. V lost 3 bases to trimming and J lost 1 base; unmatched junction nucleotides: 1. This CDR3 spans 13 amino acids. Per the germline V gene, CDR1 is SQVTM and CDR2 is ANQGSEA. In the original workflow: From reference gene primer amplification, estimates of nucleated cell counts were derived. TCRdb's copy holds only in-frame clones and misses some; the assay was immunoSEQ multiplex PCR. V and J calls and clone size are as listed in that table; D and trimming were resolved from the DNA. The profile shows 150,000 to 200,000 clones, roughly 87% of them singletons. The genes are TRBV29-1 and TRBJ2-3; TRBD1 agrees at 7 bases. The sample taken for sequencing was peripheral blood. This TCR derives from a woman between 45 and 65 years old with acute or convalescent COVID-19. DNA for the CDR3: TGCAGCGTTGAGCAGGGGGGCACAGATACGCAGTATTTT. Residues: CSVEQGGTDTQYF.